This record covers a single T cell receptor (beta chain). The clone's antigen remains unknown. Per-base quality was not reported, and no clone a single base away is much larger than it. The sample comes from a study of response to subunit inactivated influenza vaccine (dated by TCRdb to 2016 to 2019). For context, the study as a whole: The study used deep quantitative T cell receptor repertoire profiling to track responses to a trivalent subunit inactivated influenza vaccine. General conclusions and limits of the study: According to the authors, only a limited number of new T cells may be recruited by each seasonal influenza vaccination.

The germline V gene yields SGHRS for CDR1 and YFSETQ for CDR2. Relative to germline, V is missing 5 bases and J is missing 7 bases, with 8 bases of the junction outside any gene match. From its cysteine to its phenylalanine, the CDR3 spans 14 amino acids. Of the read, only the CDR3 DNA is kept; its 42 bases are in frame from base 1. Libraries came from RT-PCR. Sequencing was performed on an Illumina HiSeq 2500. TCRdb trimmed the raw reads at Q25, called clones with MiXCR and kept productive beta chains. Each entry is one CDR3 protein sequence, shown with its most common DNA and genes. A total of hundreds of thousands of distinct CDR3 sequences appear in this sample, about 15% of them only once. The ten largest clones capture over 2.5% of the sample.

The sequencing used CD4+ T cells sorted from PBMCs, collected roughly 24 months after vaccination. The chain is assembled from TRBV5-1 and TRBJ2-2; TRBD1 aligns with 7 central bases. The sequence was obtained from a man aged 45-69 years who received an inactivated influenza vaccine. Donor details come from another sample of the same person, matched by shared clones. CDR3 reads: CASRTGQAGGELFF. In nucleotide form, the sequence is TGCGCCAGCAGAACTGGACAGGCGGGCGGGGAGCTGTTTTTT.